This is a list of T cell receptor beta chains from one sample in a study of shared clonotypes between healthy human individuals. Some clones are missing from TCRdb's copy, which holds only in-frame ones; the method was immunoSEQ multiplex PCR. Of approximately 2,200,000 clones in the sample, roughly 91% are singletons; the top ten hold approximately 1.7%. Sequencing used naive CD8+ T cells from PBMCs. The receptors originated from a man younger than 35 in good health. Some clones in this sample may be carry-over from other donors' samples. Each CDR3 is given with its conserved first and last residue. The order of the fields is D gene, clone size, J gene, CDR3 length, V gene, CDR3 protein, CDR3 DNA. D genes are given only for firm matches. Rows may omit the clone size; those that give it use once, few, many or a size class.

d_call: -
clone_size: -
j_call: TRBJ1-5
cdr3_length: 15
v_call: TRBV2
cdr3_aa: CASSDVDSANQPQHF
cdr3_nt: TGTGCCAGCAGCGACGTTGACAGCGCGAATCAGCCCCAGCATTTT

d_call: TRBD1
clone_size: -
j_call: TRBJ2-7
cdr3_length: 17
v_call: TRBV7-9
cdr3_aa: CASQSIPPGQGAYEQYF
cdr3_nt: TGTGCCAGCCAGAGTATCCCACCGGGACAGGGAGCTTACGAGCAGTACTTC

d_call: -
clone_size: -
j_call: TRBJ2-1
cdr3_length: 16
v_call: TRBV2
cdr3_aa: CASSPPGFSSYNEQFF
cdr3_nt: TGTGCCAGCAGTCCTCCCGGGTTTAGCTCCTACAATGAGCAGTTCTTC

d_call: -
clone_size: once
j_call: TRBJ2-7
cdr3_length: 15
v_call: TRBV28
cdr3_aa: CASSFKPGSSYEQYF
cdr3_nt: TGTGCCAGCAGTTTTAAACCGGGTAGCTCCTACGAGCAGTACTTC

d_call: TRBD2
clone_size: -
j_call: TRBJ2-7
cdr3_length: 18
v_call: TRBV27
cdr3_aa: CASSPKTRTSGNSYEQYF
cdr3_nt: TGTGCCAGCAGCCCGAAAACCCGGACTAGCGGGAACTCCTACGAGCAGTACTTC

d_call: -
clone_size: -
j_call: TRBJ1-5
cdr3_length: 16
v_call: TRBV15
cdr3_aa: CATSRDLTIGGQPQHF
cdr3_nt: TGTGCCACCAGCAGAGATCTTACAATTGGGGGTCAGCCCCAGCATTTT

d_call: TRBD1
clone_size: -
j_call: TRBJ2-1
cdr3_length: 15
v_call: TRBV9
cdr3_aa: CASSLWDRALNEQFF
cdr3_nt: TGTGCCAGCAGCCTTTGGGACAGGGCCCTCAATGAGCAGTTCTTC

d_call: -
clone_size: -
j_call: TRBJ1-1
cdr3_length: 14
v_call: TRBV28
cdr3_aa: CASRVTRANTEAFF
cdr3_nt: TGTGCCAGCAGGGTAACCAGGGCAAACACTGAAGCTTTCTTT

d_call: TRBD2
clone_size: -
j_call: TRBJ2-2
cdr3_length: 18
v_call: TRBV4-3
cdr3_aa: CASSQSDHSGRAAGELFF
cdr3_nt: TGCGCCAGCAGCCAATCCGACCATAGCGGGAGGGCCGCCGGGGAGCTGTTTTTT

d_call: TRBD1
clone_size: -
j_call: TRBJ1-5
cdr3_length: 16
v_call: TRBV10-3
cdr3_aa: CAISESGGQGDQPQHF
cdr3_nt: TGTGCCATCAGTGAGTCGGGGGGACAGGGGGATCAGCCCCAGCATTTT

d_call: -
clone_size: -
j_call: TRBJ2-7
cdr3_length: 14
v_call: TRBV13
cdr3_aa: CASSEGRIAYEQYF
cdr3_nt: TGTGCCAGCAGTGAGGGACGGATAGCCTACGAGCAGTACTTC

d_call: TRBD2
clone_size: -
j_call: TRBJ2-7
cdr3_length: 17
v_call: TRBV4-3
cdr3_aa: CASSQSWTSGGVYEQYF
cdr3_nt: TGCGCCAGCAGCCAGTCCTGGACTAGCGGGGGCGTCTACGAGCAGTACTTC

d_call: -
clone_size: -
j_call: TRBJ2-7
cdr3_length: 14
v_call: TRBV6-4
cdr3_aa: CASRQGWVAYEQYF
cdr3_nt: TGTGCCAGCAGGCAGGGATGGGTGGCCTACGAGCAGTACTTC

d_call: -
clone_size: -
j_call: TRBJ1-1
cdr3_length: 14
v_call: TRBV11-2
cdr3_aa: CASSLTARITEAFF
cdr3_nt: TGTGCCAGCAGCTTGACTGCAAGGATCACTGAAGCTTTCTTT

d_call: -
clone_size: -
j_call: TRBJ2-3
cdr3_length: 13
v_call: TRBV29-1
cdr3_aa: CSVGGTLSDTQYF
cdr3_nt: TGCAGCGTTGGGGGGACTCTCTCGGATACGCAGTATTTT

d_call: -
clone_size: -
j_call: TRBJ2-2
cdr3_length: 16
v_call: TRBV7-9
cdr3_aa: CASRWGSPKAGGELFF
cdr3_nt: TGTGCCAGCAGGTGGGGGAGCCCTAAGGCAGGCGGGGAGCTGTTTTTT

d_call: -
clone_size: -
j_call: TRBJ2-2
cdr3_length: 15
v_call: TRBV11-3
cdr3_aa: CASSSPGVAHGELFF
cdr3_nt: TGTGCCAGCAGTTCCCCTGGGGTGGCACACGGGGAGCTGTTTTTT

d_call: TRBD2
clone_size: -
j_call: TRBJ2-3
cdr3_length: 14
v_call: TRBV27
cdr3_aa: CASRLRGGTDTQYF
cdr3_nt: TGTGCCAGCCGCCTCCGGGGGGGCACAGATACGCAGTATTTT

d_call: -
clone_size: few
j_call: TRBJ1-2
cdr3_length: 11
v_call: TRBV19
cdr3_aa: CASRSNYGYTF
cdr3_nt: TGTGCCAGTAGGTCGAATTATGGCTACACCTTC

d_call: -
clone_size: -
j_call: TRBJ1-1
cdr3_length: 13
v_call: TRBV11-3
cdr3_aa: CASSLAVGTEAFF
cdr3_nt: TGTGCCAGCAGCTTAGCTGTGGGGACTGAAGCTTTCTTT

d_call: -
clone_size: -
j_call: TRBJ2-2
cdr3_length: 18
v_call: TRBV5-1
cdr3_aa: CASSLHRAKAEISGELFF
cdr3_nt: TGCGCCAGCAGCTTACACCGGGCCAAGGCCGAGATCTCCGGGGAGCTGTTTTTT

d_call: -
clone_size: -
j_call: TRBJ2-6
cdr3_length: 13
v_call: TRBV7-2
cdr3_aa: CAQRPSGANVLTF
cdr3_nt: TGTGCCCAGCGTCCGTCTGGGGCCAACGTCCTGACTTTC

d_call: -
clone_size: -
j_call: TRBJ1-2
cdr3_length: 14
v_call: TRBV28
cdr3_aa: CASSMEGWDYGYTF
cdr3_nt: TGTGCCAGCAGCATGGAGGGGTGGGACTATGGCTACACCTTC

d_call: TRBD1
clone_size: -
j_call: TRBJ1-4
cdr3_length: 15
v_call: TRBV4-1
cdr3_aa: CASSPGTGFNEKLFF
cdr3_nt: TGCGCCAGCAGCCCCGGGACAGGATTTAATGAAAAACTGTTTTTT